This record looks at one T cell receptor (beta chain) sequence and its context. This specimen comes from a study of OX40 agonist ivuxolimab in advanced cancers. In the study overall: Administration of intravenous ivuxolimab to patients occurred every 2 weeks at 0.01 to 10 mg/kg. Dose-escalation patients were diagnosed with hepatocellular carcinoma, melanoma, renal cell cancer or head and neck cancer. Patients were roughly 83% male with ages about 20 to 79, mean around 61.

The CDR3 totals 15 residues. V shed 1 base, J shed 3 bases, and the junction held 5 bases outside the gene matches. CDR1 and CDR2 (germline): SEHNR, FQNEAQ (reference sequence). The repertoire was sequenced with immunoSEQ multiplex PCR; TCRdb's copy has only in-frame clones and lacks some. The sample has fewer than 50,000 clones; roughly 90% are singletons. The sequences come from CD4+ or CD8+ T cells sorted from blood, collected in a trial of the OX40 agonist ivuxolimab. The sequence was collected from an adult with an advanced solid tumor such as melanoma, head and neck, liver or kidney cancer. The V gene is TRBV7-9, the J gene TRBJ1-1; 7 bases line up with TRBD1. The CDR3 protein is CASSLEQGLDTEAFF. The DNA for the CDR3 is TGTGCCAGCAGCTTAGAACAGGGGTTGGACACTGAAGCTTTCTTT.